This passage covers 17 T cell receptor beta chains from one sample sequenced in a study of T cells in Graves' hyperthyroidism and ophthalmopathy (dated by TCRdb to about 2019). The method was multiplex PCR. TCRdb lists the instrument as Illumina HiSeq 2000. The TCR beta CDR3 regions were amplified from RNA transcripts. For the first round of RT-PCR on the TCR CDR3, the HTBI primer set was used together with the Qiagen OneStep RT-PCR kit. The public reads were run again by TCRdb, first through fastp at Q25 and then through MiXCR, and only productive beta chains were kept. Each entry merges the rows of one CDR3 protein and shows their most common DNA and genes. Recorded for this sample are hundreds of thousands of distinct CDR3 sequences; more than 11% of them occurred a single time. The leading ten clones occupy 5% to 7% of the sample. The sequencing sample was made of blood. These receptor sequences come from a woman in her twenties or thirties with Graves' hyperthyroidism that later progressed to Graves' ophthalmopathy.

This clonotype was observed many times. This rearrangement joins TRBV24-1 to TRBJ1-2, with D unresolved. Trimming stripped 1 base from V and 8 bases from J, with 10 bases between. The CDR3 is 13 residues long. Germline CDR1 is KGHDR and CDR2 is SFDVKD. CDR3 coding DNA: TGTGCCACCAGTGATTTCATTGGGGAAGGCTACACCTTC. Translating it yields CATSDFIGEGYTF.

The rearrangement links TRBV7-2 to TRBJ2-1, with a tentative D call TRBD1 (5 bases). CDR3 length: 18 amino acids. CDR1 and CDR2 (germline): SGHTA, FQGNSA. Trimming took off 2 bases at V and 7 bases at J, with 24 bases between the two ends. The CDR3 loop is CASSLFLVPKLRGNEQFF. For the CDR3, the DNA is TGTGCCAGCAGCTTATTCCTGGTGCCCAAATTAAGGGGAAATGAGCAGTTCTTC.

This clonotype was detected once. This sequence may be a read error, since a much larger clone differs from it by one base. The chain links TRBV11-2 to TRBJ1-1; 10 bases align to TRBD1. Per the germline V gene, CDR1 is SGHAT and CDR2 is FQNNGV. With 3 bases clipped from V and 3 bases from J, the junction kept 4 bases outside the gene matches. CDR3 length: 15 amino acids. CDR3 nucleotide sequence: TGTGCCAGCAGCTTGACAGGGGGCCCGGACACTGAAGCTTTCTTT. Translating gives CASSLTGGPDTEAFF.

This clonotype has more than one count but fewer than ten. The gene calls are TRBV7-9 and TRBJ1-5, with D perhaps matching TRBD1 (5 bases). The CDR3 is 15 residues long. Germline V gene sequence: CDR1 SEHNR, CDR2 FQNEAQ (reference sequence). Trimming stripped 2 bases from V and 6 bases from J, with 14 bases between. The CDR3 bases are TGTGCCAGCAGCTTAATCGGGCAGGGCCCTCAGCCCCAGCATTTT. It translates to CASSLIGQGPQPQHF.

This clonotype was seen once. V usage is TRBV24-1 and J usage is TRBJ1-2, with TRBD1 matching 10 bases. The CDR3 extends over 15 amino acids. V lost 2 bases, J lost 7 bases, and 6 bases stayed unmatched. Germline V gives CDR1 KGHDR, CDR2 SFDVKD. The CDR3 sequence: CATSDSGTGEAGYTF. The CDR3, as DNA: TGTGCCACCAGTGATTCCGGGACAGGGGAGGCTGGCTACACCTTC.

This chain links TRBV7-2 with TRBJ1-6; D unresolved. Trimming took off 1 base at V and 8 bases at J, with 3 bases between the two ends. This CDR3 region has 12 residues. From germline, CDR1 is SGHTA and CDR2 FQGNSA. Written as DNA, the CDR3 is TGTGCCAGCAGCTTAGGGCATTCACCCCTCCACTTT. It yields the protein CASSLGHSPLHF.

This clonotype was counted at least ten times. V gene TRBV20-1 combines with J gene TRBJ1-4; 12 bases line up with TRBD1. Looked up from germline, CDR1 is DFQATT and CDR2 is SNEGSKA (reference sequence). There are 14 residues in the CDR3. Trimming took 5 bases from V and 5 from J; bases not matched to a gene: 3. In nucleotides, the CDR3 is TGCAGTGCTGGGGGACAGGGGGCGAATGAAAAACTGTTTTTT. Protein product: CSAGGQGANEKLFF.

As regards this clonotype: A single base separates this from a much larger clone, so it may be a read error. Because it lacks the conserved phenylalanine or tryptophan at the end, this CDR3 is likely a read error. The chain combines TRBV6-2 or TRBV6-3 with TRBJ1-2; D gene unclear. Looked up from germline, CDR1 is MNHEY and CDR2 is SVGEGT. The CDR3 has 16 residues. The V gene lost 0 bases and the J gene lost 1 base, with 12 bases spanning the gap. CDR3: CASSYSRTGNNYGYTS. Here the CDR3 DNA reads TGTGCCAGCAGTTACTCGCGGACGGGAAATAACTATGGCTACACCTCC.

The chain uses TRBV12-3 or TRBV12-4 and TRBJ2-7, with D possibly TRBD1 on 5 matching bases. Between the trimmed V and J ends, which lost 5 bases and 2 bases, there was a span of 7 bases. The CDR3 is made up of 12 amino acids. CDR3 amino acids: CASSVTAYEQYF. CDR3 DNA sequence: TGTGCCAGCAGTGTGACAGCCTACGAGCAGTACTTC.

The rearrangement uses TRBV29-1 and TRBJ2-3, with D possibly TRBD2 on 7 matching bases. V lost 3 bases and J 5 bases, leaving 15 bases between the germline ends. This CDR3 is built from 14 residues. CDR1 and CDR2 from the germline V gene are SQVTM and ANQGSEA. The CDR3 DNA is TGCAGCGTTGATCTAGAGGGGGGGGTAGATACGCAGTATTTT. It yields the protein CSVDLEGGVDTQYF.

This clonotype was counted many times. The chain couples TRBV12-3 or TRBV12-4 to TRBJ2-7, with D maybe TRBD1 (6 bases). The CDR3 has 14 residues. V was trimmed by 2 bases and J by 2 bases, leaving 10 bases between them. The CDR3 sequence: CASSLQGRTYEQYF. The CDR3 bases are TGTGCCAGCAGTTTACAGGGGCGAACCTACGAGCAGTACTTC.

In this sample, this clonotype turned up many times. This rearrangement joins TRBV28 to TRBJ1-3; D may be TRBD1 (6 bases). This CDR3 contains 14 residues. Trimming took off 4 bases at V and 4 bases at J, with 11 bases between the two ends. Germline loops: CDR1 MDHEN, CDR2 SYDVKM. The CDR3 region has the DNA TGTGCCAGCAGTTCTACAGGGTCGGGAAACACCATATATTTT. The encoded protein is CASSSTGSGNTIYF.

This clonotype was picked up many times. The chain uses TRBV20-1 and TRBJ1-4, with D possibly matching TRBD1 (6 bases). The CDR3 is 14 residues long. Trimming removed 4 bases from V and 2 bases from J, with 11 bases in between. Per germline, CDR1 DFQATT and CDR2 SNEGSKA (reference sequence). In nucleotides, the CDR3 is TGCAGTGCTAAACGGGGGGCGACTAATGAAAAACTGTTTTTT. Residues: CSAKRGATNEKLFF.

This clonotype has ten or more counts. V gene TRBV19 combines with J gene TRBJ2-5, with D tentatively TRBD2 (6 bases). In germline, CDR1 is LNHDA, CDR2 SQIVND (reference sequence). The CDR3 totals 16 residues. The germline V and J ends were trimmed by 4 bases and 3 bases, with 18 bases remaining between them. CDR3 sequence reads: CASSRGGRADKETQYF. The DNA of the CDR3 is TGTGCCAGTAGTAGGGGAGGCAGGGCGGATAAAGAGACCCAGTACTTC.

This clonotype was found many times. The chain uses TRBV12-3 or TRBV12-4 and TRBJ2-7; 10 bases map to TRBD2. With V trimmed by 0 bases and J by 2 bases, 10 bases remained unmatched. The CDR3 is 18 amino acids. CDR3 in DNA: TGTGCCAGCAGTTTAGCTACGGGTAGCGGGAGGCGAGCCTACGAGCAGTACTTC. Residues: CASSLATGSGRRAYEQYF.

This clonotype was detected ten times or more. The chain recombines TRBV6-1 with TRBJ2-7; D perhaps matches TRBD2 (5 bases). The length of the CDR3 is 12 residues. V was pared by 9 bases and J by 5 bases, with 14 bases between. Germline values: CDR1 MNHNS, CDR2 SASEGT. CDR3 nucleotides: TGTGCCAGTTTGAGGGTGGGCCACGAGCAGTACTTC. Its translation: CASLRVGHEQYF.

This clonotype was observed a handful of times. The genes are TRBV5-1 and TRBJ2-1; 14 nucleotides align to TRBD2. The CDR3 has 19 residues. Germline V CDR1 and CDR2: SGHRS, YFSETQ. J lost 0 bases, V lost 4 bases, and 9 bases had no gene match. In nucleotides, the CDR3 is TGCGCCAGCAGCCCCTCGGGACTAGCGGGAGTAAGCTCCTACAATGAGCAGTTCTTC. Translating it yields CASSPSGLAGVSSYNEQFF. The whole variable domain, filled in from reference TRBV5-1 and TRBJ2-1, reads KAGVTQTPRYLIKTRGQQVTLSCSPISGHRSVSWYQQTPGQGLQFLFEYFSETQRNKGNFPGRFSGRQFSNSRSEMNVSTLELGDSALYLCASSPSGLAGVSSYNEQFFGPGTRLTVL.